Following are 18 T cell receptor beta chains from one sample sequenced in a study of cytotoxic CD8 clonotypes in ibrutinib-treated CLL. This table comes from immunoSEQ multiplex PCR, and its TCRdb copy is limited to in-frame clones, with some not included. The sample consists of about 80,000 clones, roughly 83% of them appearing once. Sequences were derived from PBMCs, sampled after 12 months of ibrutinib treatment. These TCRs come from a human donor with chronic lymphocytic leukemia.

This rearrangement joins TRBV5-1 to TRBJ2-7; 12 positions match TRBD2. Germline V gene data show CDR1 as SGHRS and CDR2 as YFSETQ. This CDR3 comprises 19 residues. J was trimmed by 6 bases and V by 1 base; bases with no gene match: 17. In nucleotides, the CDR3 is TGCGCCAGCAGCTTGCCCCTAGCGGGAGGGGCGCTTCTTGGTTTCGAGCAGTACTTC. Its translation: CASSLPLAGGALLGFEQYF.

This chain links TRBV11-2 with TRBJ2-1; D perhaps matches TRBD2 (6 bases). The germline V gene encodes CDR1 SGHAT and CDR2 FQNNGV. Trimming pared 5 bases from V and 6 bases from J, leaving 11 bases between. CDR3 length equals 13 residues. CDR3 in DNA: TGTGCCAGCAGCCCGGGGACTGCCAATGAGCAGTTCTTC. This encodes CASSPGTANEQFF.

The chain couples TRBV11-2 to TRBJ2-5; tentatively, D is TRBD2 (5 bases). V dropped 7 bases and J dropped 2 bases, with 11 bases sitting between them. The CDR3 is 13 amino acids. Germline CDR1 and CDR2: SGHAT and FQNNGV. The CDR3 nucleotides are TGTGCCAGCACCCTGTCGGGGCAAGAGACCCAGTACTTC. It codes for CASTLSGQETQYF.

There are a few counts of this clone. This CDR3 reads CASRAQNTEAFF. CDR3 nucleotides: TGTGCCAGTAGGGCCCAGAACACTGAAGCTTTCTTT. The rearrangement links TRBV19 to TRBJ1-1, with D unresolved. The CDR3 is made up of 12 amino acids. Trimming stripped 6 bases from V and 1 base from J, with 6 bases between. The germline V gene encodes CDR1 LNHDA and CDR2 SQIVND (reference sequence).

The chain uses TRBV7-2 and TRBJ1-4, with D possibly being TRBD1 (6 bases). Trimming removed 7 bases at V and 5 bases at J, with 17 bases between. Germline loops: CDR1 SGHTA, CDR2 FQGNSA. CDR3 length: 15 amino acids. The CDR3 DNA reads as TGTGCCAGCACCCTAGGGGGGCAGCCAAATGAAAAACTGTTTTTT. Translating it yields CASTLGGQPNEKLFF.

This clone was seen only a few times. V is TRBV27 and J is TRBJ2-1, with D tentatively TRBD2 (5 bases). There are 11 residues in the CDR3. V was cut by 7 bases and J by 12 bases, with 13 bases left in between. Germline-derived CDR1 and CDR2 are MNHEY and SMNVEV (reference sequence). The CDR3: CASTRGHLQFF. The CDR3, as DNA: TGTGCCAGCACCCGAGGGCATTTGCAGTTCTTC.

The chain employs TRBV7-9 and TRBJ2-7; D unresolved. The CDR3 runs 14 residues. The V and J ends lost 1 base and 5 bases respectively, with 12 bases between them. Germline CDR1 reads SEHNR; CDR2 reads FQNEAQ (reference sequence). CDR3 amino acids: CASSLGVGPHEQYF. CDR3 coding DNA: TGTGCCAGCAGCTTAGGAGTCGGACCCCACGAGCAGTACTTC.

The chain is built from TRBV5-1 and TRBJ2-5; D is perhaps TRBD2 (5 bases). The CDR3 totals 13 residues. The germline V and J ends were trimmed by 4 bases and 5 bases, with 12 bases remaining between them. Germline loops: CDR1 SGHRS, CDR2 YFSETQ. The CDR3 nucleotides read TGCGCCAGCAGCGGGCTAGCTCCGGAGACCCAGTACTTC. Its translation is CASSGLAPETQYF.

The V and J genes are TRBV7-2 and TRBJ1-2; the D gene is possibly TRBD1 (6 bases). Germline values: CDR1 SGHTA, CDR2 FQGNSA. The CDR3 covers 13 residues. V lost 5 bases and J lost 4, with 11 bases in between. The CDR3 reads CASSETGVYGYTF. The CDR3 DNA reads TGTGCCAGCAGCGAGACAGGCGTCTATGGCTACACCTTC.

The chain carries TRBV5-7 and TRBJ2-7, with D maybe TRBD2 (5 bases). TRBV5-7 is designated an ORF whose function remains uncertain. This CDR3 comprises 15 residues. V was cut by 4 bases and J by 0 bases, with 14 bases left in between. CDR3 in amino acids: CASSPVGESSYEQYF. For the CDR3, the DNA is TGTGCCAGCAGCCCCGTTGGGGAGAGCTCCTACGAGCAGTACTTC.

The CDR3 nucleotides are TGTGCCAGCAGTTCCCCGGGGAGGTACAATGAGCAGTTCTTC. Translation gives CASSSPGRYNEQFF. The rearrangement joins TRBV6-6 to TRBJ2-1, with D possibly matching TRBD2 (6 bases). The CDR3 consists of 14 residues. Germline CDR1 reads MNHNY; CDR2 reads SVGAGI (reference sequence). The germline V and J ends were trimmed by 4 bases and 4 bases, with 11 bases remaining between them.

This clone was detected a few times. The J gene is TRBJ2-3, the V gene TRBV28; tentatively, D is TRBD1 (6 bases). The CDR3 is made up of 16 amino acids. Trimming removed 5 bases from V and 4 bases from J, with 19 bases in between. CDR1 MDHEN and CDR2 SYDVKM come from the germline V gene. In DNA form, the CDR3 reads TGTGCCAGCAGTCCAACAGGGTCATGGCCCCCAGATACGCAGTATTTT. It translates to CASSPTGSWPPDTQYF.

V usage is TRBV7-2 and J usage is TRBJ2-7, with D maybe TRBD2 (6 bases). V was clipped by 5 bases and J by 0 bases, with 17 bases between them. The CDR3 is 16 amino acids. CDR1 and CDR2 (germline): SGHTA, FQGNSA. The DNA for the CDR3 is TGTGCCAGCAGCCCCCGCGCGGGACGCGGCTCCTACGAGCAGTACTTC. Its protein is CASSPRAGRGSYEQYF.

CDR3 loop: CASSGHPDGWQTQYF. For the CDR3, the DNA is TGTGCCAGCAGCGGCCACCCCGACGGGTGGCAGACCCAGTACTTC. This chain connects TRBV7-2 to TRBJ2-5; D gene uncertain. This CDR3 contains 15 residues. V was shortened by 5 bases and J by 6 bases, with 19 bases between the two germline ends. Germline V gene lookup returns CDR1 SGHTA and CDR2 FQGNSA.

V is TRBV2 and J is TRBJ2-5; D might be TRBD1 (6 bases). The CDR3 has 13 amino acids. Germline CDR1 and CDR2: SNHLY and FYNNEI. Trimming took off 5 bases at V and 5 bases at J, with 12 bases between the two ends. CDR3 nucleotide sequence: TGTGCCAGCAGTAGGGACACCAAGGAGACCCAGTACTTC. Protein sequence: CASSRDTKETQYF.

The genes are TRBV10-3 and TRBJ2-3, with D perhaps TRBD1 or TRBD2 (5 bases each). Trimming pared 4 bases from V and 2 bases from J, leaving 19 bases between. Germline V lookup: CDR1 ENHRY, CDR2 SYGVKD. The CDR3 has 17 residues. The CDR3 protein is CAISVGVGGPHTDTQYF. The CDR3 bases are TGTGCCATCAGTGTGGGGGTTGGGGGTCCCCACACAGATACGCAGTATTTT.

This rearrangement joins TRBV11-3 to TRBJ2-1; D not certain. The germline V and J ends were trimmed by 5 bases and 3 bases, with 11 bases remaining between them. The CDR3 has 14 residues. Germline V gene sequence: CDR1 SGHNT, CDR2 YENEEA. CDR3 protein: CASSPALGYNEQFF. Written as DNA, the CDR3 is TGTGCCAGCAGCCCCGCCTTGGGCTACAATGAGCAGTTCTTC.

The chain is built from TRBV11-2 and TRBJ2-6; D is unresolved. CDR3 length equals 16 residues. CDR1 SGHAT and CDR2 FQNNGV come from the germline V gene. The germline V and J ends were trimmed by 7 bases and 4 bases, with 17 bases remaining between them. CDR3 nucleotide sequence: TGTGCCAGCACCGGACCCAGGTCGCGAGGGGCCAACGTCCTGACTTTC. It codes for CASTGPRSRGANVLTF.